This TCR beta chain is drawn from a study of blood T cell repertoires in COVID-19. Across the whole study: Sites across the United States, Italy and Spain contributed samples from acute and convalescent COVID-19.

Germline CDR1 reads SGHRS; CDR2 reads YFSETQ. J was trimmed by 5 bases and V by 6 bases; bases with no gene match: 10. CDR3 length equals 15 residues. Original data processing: Cell counts per sample came from amplifying reference gene primers. Libraries were prepared by immunoSEQ multiplex PCR; TCRdb keeps only in-frame clonotypes and omits some of them. That table supplies the V and J calls and clone size; D and trimming were determined from the DNA. The repertoire holds 150,000 to 200,000 clones, with approximately 82% as singletons. This sequence originates from a woman older than 75 with acute or convalescent COVID-19. V usage is TRBV5-1 and J usage is TRBJ2-1; 8 bases fit TRBD2. The sample was peripheral blood. CDR3 sequence: CASTAGGYTHNEQFF. The CDR3 nucleotides are TGCGCCAGCACCGCGGGGGGCTATACCCACAATGAGCAGTTCTTC.